This TCR beta chain stems from a study of cytomegalovirus exposure and HLA in healthy donors (dated by TCRdb to the late 2010s). General notes on the study: In an earlier analysis of approximately 500 of the donors, 250 to 300 Gb of sequence data and 95 million to 130 million unique TCR beta sequences from roughly 190 million T cells were reported. An early release covering roughly 640 HLA-typed donors comprised roughly 300 gigabases of sequencing data and around 80 million unique TCR sequences. Of the 300 to 450 genotyped donors, approximately 83% fell in the genetic ancestry cluster associated with self-reported Caucasian donors. The study was designed to test whether signatures of past pathogen exposure could be identified by cataloging public T cell receptors. The study profiled the T cell repertoires of approximately 700 subjects by immunosequencing and related them to cytomegalovirus serostatus. Along with the approximately 620-subject first cohort, a separate validation cohort of roughly 110 different subjects was used. The study combined high-throughput TCR immunosequencing, statistical association of individual TCRs with disease status, and machine learning to predict cytomegalovirus infection status. In a later analysis, previously published TCR beta repertoires from 666 donors were re-analyzed and high-resolution HLA genotyping was added so that TCR occurrence patterns could be studied. In the later analysis, no new phenotypic data were used to find candidate immune exposures; instead, reliance was placed on TCR beta sequences and their occurrence across donors. An earlier analysis of roughly 580 of the donors used high-throughput TCR beta sequencing to judge whether each TCR beta V gene segment behaved as functional or pseudogenic. Donor age, sex, ethnicity and CMV serostatus were collected together with the repertoire data. A later genetic analysis used genome-wide SNP genotypes for about 65% of the 666 donors, treating that subset as a discovery cohort. All discovery cohort repertoires had been generated on a single sequencing platform. HLA typing covered class I and class II loci at four-digit resolution. Typing coverage differed by locus: A, B, C, DRB1 and DQB1 were typed in roughly 629-640 donors, DQA1 in 500 to 550, DPA1 in approximately 610, and DPB1 in roughly 470. Roughly five DR-DQ haplotypes were handled as single units for association and clustering because linkage in the cohort was strong. Across approximately 400 genotyped donors of the cohort, an average of approximately 240,000 unique TCR beta nucleotide sequences per donor were sequenced, and 15% to 20% of those sequences were non-productive.

From cysteine to phenylalanine, the CDR3 is 14 amino acids long. The sequence is cut down to CDR3 DNA, 42 bases in frame from base 1. As encoded in the germline V gene, CDR1 is SGHVS while CDR2 is FQNEAQ. Compared with germline, V lacks 5 bases and J lacks 11 bases; bases without a gene match: 7. The cohort comprised approximately 700 healthy bone marrow donors. At the time of sampling, all cohort members were nominally healthy, though unrecorded immune exposures were likely present. The donor was CMV seronegative and belonged to the group of more than 300 seronegative cohort members. Each donor provided a peripheral blood sample, and peripheral blood mononuclear cells were used for TCR beta sequencing. The Qiagen DNeasy Blood Extraction Kit was used to extract genomic DNA from the blood cell samples. Study-level results and caveats: In a later analysis, most CMV-associated TCR beta chains were found to appear HLA-restricted, with HLA associations seemingly driven largely by CMV exposure. This cohort had only TCR beta chains sequenced, and the lack of alpha or paired-chain data limited which features could be detected. For the cohort, immune exposure information was limited to CMV serostatus. A further reported finding was that TCR beta sequences accurately predicted the HLA-A and HLA-B alleles for most subjects in the first cohort. A later genetic analysis associated a missense DCLRE1C variant with V-gene and J-gene trimming of TCR beta chains, and an independent cohort replicated the association. Correlated functional status among segregating V segments might reflect linkage disequilibrium, but an unknown experimental factor could not be ruled out. A later analysis found that HLA-associated TCR beta chains were more clonally expanded and had lower generation probabilities than equally common non-associated chains. Roughly uniform sequencing depth across donors was assumed in presence/absence analyses, although this assumption may not hold. In an earlier analysis of under 600 of the donors, most TCR beta V segments were observed in productive rearrangements about 87% or about 30% of the time, broadly matching IMGT annotations. While some public TCRs were present in many individuals, most TCR sequences turned up only very rarely across donors. In vitro tests confirmed that a few of the cytomegalovirus-associated TCR beta chains recognize cytomegalovirus antigens. A later analysis found that TCR association rates varied across HLA loci, with DRB1 alleles showing the most associated TCRs and HLA-C alleles the fewest. Several of the top co-occurrence clusters appeared to be linked to parvovirus B19, influenza, CMV and Epstein-Barr virus, according to a later analysis. The study gave a list of about 170 TCR beta chains associated with cytomegalovirus. When HLA alleles, especially DR and DQ, strongly co-occurred, TCR associations were difficult to assign to individual alleles. The authors suggested that the approach could potentially be extended to other disease states and immunological phenotypes. Some IMGT-functional V segments, including TRBV6-2 and TRBV6-3, could not be distinguished by the 87-base-pair reads and were therefore excluded. Because HLA typing was missing for some donors at each locus, association tests included only the typed subset. The classifier was reported to diagnose cytomegalovirus status with high specificity and sensitivity in both the original cohort and the validation cohort. A group of highly shared sequence variants was considered likely to be a technical artifact of the sequencing pipeline. A later genetic analysis reported fewer N-insertions in productive TCRs among donors in an Asian-associated ancestry cluster than the roughly 720-donor mean. Specific HLA alleles were associated with 15,000 to 20,000 TCR beta sequences at a false discovery rate of 0.05 in a later analysis. Because counts were too low, fewer than 20 rarely observed V segments, including chromosome 9 orphons, were excluded from the earlier analysis of 587 of the donors.

Preparation of the library involved the immunoSEQ multiplex PCR assay. A mixture of 60 forward primers for TCR Vbeta segments and 13 reverse primers for TCR Jbeta segments was used in the multiplex PCR. The CDR3 region of rearranged TCR beta genes was amplified from genomic DNA by a multiplex PCR assay. Amplified TCR beta libraries were sequenced as 87-base-pair reads on the Illumina HiSeq System. The authors' pipeline ran thus. In a later analysis, around 80 million unique TCR beta chains were counted across the approximately 670 repertoires, and roughly 11 million of these chains were shared by at least two donors. Raw reads were error-corrected and collapsed into unique sequences with a nearest-neighbor algorithm that merged closely related sequences to remove PCR and sequencing errors. V, D and J gene segments were assigned by aligning CDR3 sequences to IMGT reference sequences. For a sequence to be retained, at least a six-nucleotide match to both a V gene segment and a J gene segment was required. Rearrangements were called productive when the CDR3 lacked stop codons and stayed in frame with V and J; all others were non-productive. CDR3 was defined according to IMGT convention as the region running from the second conserved V-encoded cysteine to the conserved J-encoded phenylalanine. Sequences without an unambiguous match to a single V gene segment were excluded from the earlier analysis of a few hundred of the donors. An earlier analysis of approximately 590 of the donors called V segments functional above 56.7% productive rearrangements and segregating when the between-donor standard deviation exceeded 5%. To diagnose cytomegalovirus status from the catalog of TCR beta chain sequences, a statistical classification framework was built. A later analysis assigned V and J genes by comparing TCR nucleotide sequences with IMGT/GENE-DB human TR gene sequences. Using the TCRdist pipeline, a later analysis assigned CDR3 sequences along with most-parsimonious VDJ recombination scenarios. In a later analysis, each TCR beta chain was defined by its CDR3 amino acid sequence together with its V-gene family, and reads lacking a unique V-gene family were excluded. To address suspected cross-contamination and a sequencing artifact, a later analysis removed roughly 580 highly shared, low-generation-probability nucleotide sequences. In a later analysis, a clonal expansion index for each public chain was calculated from normalized within-repertoire ranks of inferred template counts. A later analysis computed generation probabilities with a VDJ recombination model fitted to out-of-frame rearrangements, and checked the results against IGoR. In a later analysis, TCR-TCR, TCR-HLA and TCR-CMV co-occurrence was scored with hypergeometric tests, and a repertoire-size bias correction was applied to TCR pairs. False discovery rates were estimated in a later analysis by permuting HLA or CMV assignments 20 times. In a later analysis, co-occurring TCRs were grouped using DBSCAN, with TCRdist sequence similarity added in when clustering inside HLA-allele-positive subsets. Co-occurrence clustering excluded repertoires with fewer than 30,000 or more than 120,000 public chains, plus five with anomalous nucleotide sharing. Held by TCRdb, this immuneACCESS table contains in-frame sequences only and omits some clones. Under half of the omission traces to an unresolved V gene where checked; the cause of the rest is unknown. That table furnishes V, J and clone size, whereas the DNA furnished D and trimming. This sample gives about 160,000 clones in total; 75% to 85% of them show up just once. The top ten clones comprise less than 0.9% of the sample.

As regards this clone: Its antigen specificity is not known. One base away there is no much larger clone; base qualities are not given.

The receptor comes from a female donor in good health and CMV-seronegative. The chain is encoded by TRBV7-8 joined to TRBJ1-6; TRBD1 fits 9 bases in the junction. Input material: PBMCs. The DNA sequence is TGTGCCAGCAGCAAGACAGGGGGACAGCCACCCCTCCACTTT. This gives the protein CASSKTGGQPPLHF.